This is a list of T cell receptor beta chains from one sample in a study of cytomegalovirus exposure and HLA in healthy donors. The protocol was immunoSEQ multiplex PCR, while the TCRdb copy is restricted to in-frame clones and leaves out a portion. The table shows over 130,000 clones, with more than 60% occurring only once. The material sequenced was PBMCs. These receptor sequences come from a woman aged 55-69 years in good health and CMV-seronegative. Both conserved end residues are part of each CDR3. The order of the fields is D gene, V gene, J gene, clone size, CDR3 protein, CDR3 DNA. D genes are given only for firm matches. Expanded clones are given a class, and other clones once, few, many or no size at all.

d_call: -
v_call: TRBV6-1
j_call: TRBJ2-1
clone_size: -
cdr3_aa: CASSERGRIMNNEQFF
cdr3_nt: TGTGCCAGCAGTGAAAGGGGCAGAATCATGAACAATGAGCAGTTCTTC

d_call: TRBD2
v_call: TRBV7-2
j_call: TRBJ2-4
clone_size: -
cdr3_aa: CASSPLAGINIQYF
cdr3_nt: TGTGCCAGCAGCCCACTAGCGGGGATAAACATTCAGTACTTC

d_call: -
v_call: TRBV29-1
j_call: TRBJ1-5
clone_size: -
cdr3_aa: CSVGGANQPQHF
cdr3_nt: TGCAGCGTGGGGGGTGCCAATCAGCCCCAGCATTTT

d_call: -
v_call: TRBV2
j_call: TRBJ2-1
clone_size: -
cdr3_aa: CASTRGEQFF
cdr3_nt: TGTGCCAGCACCCGAGGCGAGCAGTTCTTC

d_call: TRBD2
v_call: TRBV7-9
j_call: TRBJ2-1
clone_size: few
cdr3_aa: CASSFRGSGGDSYNEQFF
cdr3_nt: TGTGCCAGCAGCTTTAGGGGTAGCGGGGGGGACTCCTACAATGAGCAGTTCTTC

d_call: -
v_call: TRBV11-1
j_call: TRBJ2-1
clone_size: -
cdr3_aa: CASSSMYNEQFF
cdr3_nt: TGTGCCAGCAGCTCAATGTACAATGAGCAGTTCTTC

d_call: TRBD1
v_call: TRBV4-1
j_call: TRBJ1-1
clone_size: once
cdr3_aa: CASSPIHTGANTEAFF
cdr3_nt: TGCGCCAGCAGCCCCATACACACAGGGGCGAACACTGAAGCTTTCTTT

d_call: TRBD2
v_call: TRBV6-1
j_call: TRBJ2-7
clone_size: once
cdr3_aa: CASRSGGRSYEQYF
cdr3_nt: TGTGCCAGCAGGAGCGGGGGGCGCTCCTACGAGCAGTACTTC

d_call: -
v_call: TRBV7-8
j_call: TRBJ1-1
clone_size: -
cdr3_aa: CASSHHGRDTEAFF
cdr3_nt: TGTGCCAGCAGCCACCACGGGAGGGACACTGAAGCTTTCTTT

d_call: TRBD1
v_call: TRBV11-2
j_call: TRBJ2-5
clone_size: few
cdr3_aa: CASSFGTGGRETQYF
cdr3_nt: TGTGCCAGCAGCTTTGGGACAGGGGGCAGGGAGACCCAGTACTTC

d_call: -
v_call: TRBV7-9
j_call: TRBJ1-2
clone_size: -
cdr3_aa: CASSLEGRGVGYTF
cdr3_nt: TGTGCCAGCAGCTTAGAGGGCAGGGGAGTTGGCTACACCTTC

d_call: -
v_call: TRBV7-9
j_call: TRBJ2-7
clone_size: -
cdr3_aa: CASSLGGDEQYF
cdr3_nt: TGTGCCAGCAGCTTAGGCGGGGACGAGCAGTACTTC

d_call: -
v_call: TRBV4-3
j_call: TRBJ2-6
clone_size: -
cdr3_aa: CASSQDFRAGANVLTF
cdr3_nt: TGCGCCAGCAGCCAAGATTTCAGGGCTGGGGCCAACGTCCTGACTTTC

d_call: -
v_call: TRBV7-9
j_call: TRBJ2-7
clone_size: once
cdr3_aa: CASSLAQTTYEQYF
cdr3_nt: TGTGCCAGCAGCTTAGCACAAACTACCTACGAGCAGTACTTC

d_call: TRBD1
v_call: TRBV5-6
j_call: TRBJ1-2
clone_size: few
cdr3_aa: CASSKYRGRFYGYTF
cdr3_nt: TGTGCCAGCAGCAAATACAGGGGGCGCTTCTATGGCTACACCTTC

d_call: -
v_call: TRBV4-3
j_call: TRBJ2-3
clone_size: -
cdr3_aa: CASSQDSVRGDTQYF
cdr3_nt: TGCGCCAGCAGCCAAGATTCGGTCCGGGGGGATACGCAGTATTTT

d_call: -
v_call: TRBV28
j_call: TRBJ2-4
clone_size: -
cdr3_aa: CASSAPAVNIQYF
cdr3_nt: TGTGCCAGCAGTGCGCCAGCGGTAAACATTCAGTACTTC

d_call: -
v_call: TRBV28
j_call: TRBJ1-4
clone_size: -
cdr3_aa: CASSSVLEKLFF
cdr3_nt: TGTGCCAGCAGTTCGGTTTTAGAAAAACTGTTTTTT

d_call: -
v_call: TRBV10-2
j_call: TRBJ1-6
clone_size: few
cdr3_aa: CASTGEGYNSPLHF
cdr3_nt: TGCGCCAGCACCGGGGAGGGGTATAATTCACCCCTCCACTTT

d_call: TRBD1
v_call: TRBV7-2
j_call: TRBJ1-1
clone_size: -
cdr3_aa: CASIPGQGFEAFF
cdr3_nt: TGTGCCAGCATCCCGGGACAGGGGTTTGAAGCTTTCTTT

d_call: TRBD2
v_call: TRBV7-8
j_call: TRBJ2-1
clone_size: -
cdr3_aa: CASSTSGGASYNEQFF
cdr3_nt: TGTGCCAGCAGTACAAGCGGGGGGGCCTCCTACAATGAGCAGTTCTTC

d_call: TRBD1
v_call: TRBV7-2
j_call: TRBJ1-2
clone_size: once
cdr3_aa: CASSLDLRARQGMGGYTF
cdr3_nt: TGTGCCAGCAGCTTAGATCTTAGGGCCAGACAGGGCATGGGCGGCTACACCTTC

d_call: TRBD1
v_call: TRBV28
j_call: TRBJ1-2
clone_size: -
cdr3_aa: CASTPGGQVYGYTF
cdr3_nt: TGTGCCAGCACCCCAGGGGGCCAAGTCTATGGCTACACCTTC

d_call: TRBD1
v_call: TRBV5-1
j_call: TRBJ1-5
clone_size: -
cdr3_aa: CASSLFWGQLNAERNGNQPQHF
cdr3_nt: TGCGCCAGCAGCTTGTTTTGGGGACAGCTGAACGCTGAACGCAATGGCAATCAGCCCCAGCATTTT

d_call: -
v_call: TRBV19
j_call: TRBJ2-2
clone_size: -
cdr3_aa: CASSIPPAFANTGELFF
cdr3_nt: TGTGCCAGTAGTATTCCGCCAGCGTTCGCGAACACCGGGGAGCTGTTTTTT

d_call: TRBD1
v_call: TRBV6-1
j_call: TRBJ2-7
clone_size: -
cdr3_aa: CASSGQGISYEQYF
cdr3_nt: TGTGCCAGCAGTGGACAGGGGATCTCCTACGAGCAGTACTTC

d_call: -
v_call: TRBV7-2
j_call: TRBJ2-1
clone_size: -
cdr3_aa: CASSLVTGGFGEQFF
cdr3_nt: TGTGCCAGCAGCTTAGTGACTGGGGGGTTTGGTGAGCAGTTCTTC

d_call: -
v_call: TRBV5-1
j_call: TRBJ2-4
clone_size: -
cdr3_aa: CASSLTQTKNIQYF
cdr3_nt: TGCGCCAGCAGCTTGACCCAGACCAAAAACATTCAGTACTTC

d_call: -
v_call: TRBV11-2
j_call: TRBJ2-1
clone_size: -
cdr3_aa: CASSLITGQEQFF
cdr3_nt: TGTGCCAGCAGCTTAATCACTGGACAGGAGCAGTTCTTC

d_call: TRBD2
v_call: TRBV9
j_call: TRBJ2-1
clone_size: -
cdr3_aa: CASSVAASGNEQFF
cdr3_nt: TGTGCCAGCAGCGTAGCGGCTAGCGGCAATGAGCAGTTCTTC

d_call: TRBD1
v_call: TRBV7-2
j_call: TRBJ2-7
clone_size: -
cdr3_aa: CASSARDRGSYEQYF
cdr3_nt: TGTGCCAGCAGCGCCCGGGACAGGGGATCCTACGAGCAGTACTTC

d_call: -
v_call: TRBV11-3
j_call: TRBJ2-1
clone_size: -
cdr3_aa: CASSLVVNNEQFF
cdr3_nt: TGTGCCAGCAGCTTAGTAGTAAACAATGAGCAGTTCTTC

d_call: -
v_call: TRBV4-3
j_call: TRBJ2-1
clone_size: -
cdr3_aa: CASSHNAASYNEQFF
cdr3_nt: TGCGCCAGCAGCCACAACGCCGCTAGCTACAATGAGCAGTTCTTC

d_call: -
v_call: TRBV29-1
j_call: TRBJ1-2
clone_size: -
cdr3_aa: CSGLGGVNGYTF
cdr3_nt: TGCAGCGGTCTAGGGGGGGTAAATGGCTACACCTTC

d_call: -
v_call: TRBV19
j_call: TRBJ1-2
clone_size: -
cdr3_aa: CASSMGPGRNRGYGYTF
cdr3_nt: TGTGCCAGTAGTATGGGTCCTGGGAGGAATCGCGGGTATGGCTACACCTTC

d_call: -
v_call: TRBV19
j_call: TRBJ1-4
clone_size: -
cdr3_aa: CASSSSRGTNEKLFF
cdr3_nt: TGTGCCAGTAGCTCCTCCAGGGGAACTAATGAAAAACTGTTTTTT

d_call: -
v_call: TRBV5-5
j_call: TRBJ1-2
clone_size: -
cdr3_aa: CASSFSTGRDYGYTF
cdr3_nt: TGTGCCAGCAGCTTTAGCACAGGGAGGGACTATGGCTACACCTTC

d_call: -
v_call: TRBV28
j_call: TRBJ2-1
clone_size: -
cdr3_aa: CASTIGGVGLVGNEQFF
cdr3_nt: TGTGCCAGCACTATAGGCGGGGTGGGGTTAGTAGGCAATGAGCAGTTCTTC

d_call: TRBD2
v_call: TRBV6-6
j_call: TRBJ2-3
clone_size: -
cdr3_aa: CASSYPGTSGTDTQYF
cdr3_nt: TGTGCCAGCAGTTACCCCGGGACTAGCGGCACAGATACGCAGTATTTT

d_call: -
v_call: TRBV7-2
j_call: TRBJ2-5
clone_size: -
cdr3_aa: CASSLNYYQETQYF
cdr3_nt: TGTGCCAGCAGCTTAAATTACTACCAAGAGACCCAGTACTTC

d_call: TRBD1
v_call: TRBV5-5
j_call: TRBJ1-3
clone_size: -
cdr3_aa: CASSLGTGLSFSGNTIYF
cdr3_nt: TGTGCCAGCAGCTTGGGGACAGGTTTATCATTCTCTGGAAACACCATATATTTT

d_call: TRBD1
v_call: TRBV28
j_call: TRBJ2-7
clone_size: -
cdr3_aa: CASSLTGGSYEQYF
cdr3_nt: TGTGCCAGCAGTTTGACAGGGGGTTCCTACGAGCAGTACTTC

d_call: TRBD2
v_call: TRBV2
j_call: TRBJ2-1
clone_size: -
cdr3_aa: CASTRDYYNEQFF
cdr3_nt: TGTGCCAGTACACGGGACTACTACAATGAGCAGTTCTTC

d_call: -
v_call: TRBV5-8
j_call: TRBJ2-1
clone_size: few
cdr3_aa: CASSLLGSLGVQFF
cdr3_nt: TGTGCCAGCAGTTTGCTTGGATCCCTCGGGGTGCAGTTCTTC

d_call: -
v_call: TRBV14
j_call: TRBJ2-7
clone_size: -
cdr3_aa: CAPVGQGYDYEQYF
cdr3_nt: TGTGCCCCAGTGGGGCAGGGGTACGACTACGAGCAGTACTTC

d_call: TRBD1
v_call: TRBV5-3
j_call: TRBJ1-1
clone_size: -
cdr3_aa: CARRLTGYPEAFF
cdr3_nt: TGTGCCAGAAGGCTGACAGGGTACCCTGAAGCTTTCTTT

d_call: TRBD2
v_call: TRBV5-4
j_call: TRBJ2-7
clone_size: -
cdr3_aa: CASSIPGLAAYEQYF
cdr3_nt: TGTGCCAGCAGCATCCCGGGACTAGCGGCCTACGAGCAGTACTTC

d_call: TRBD1
v_call: TRBV29-1
j_call: TRBJ1-5
clone_size: -
cdr3_aa: CSVADRGSQPQHF
cdr3_nt: TGCAGCGTTGCGGACAGGGGTAGTCAGCCCCAGCATTTT

d_call: -
v_call: TRBV19
j_call: TRBJ1-1
clone_size: -
cdr3_aa: CATTGQWDTEAFF
cdr3_nt: TGTGCCACTACAGGGCAGTGGGACACTGAAGCTTTCTTT

d_call: TRBD1
v_call: TRBV18
j_call: TRBJ2-7
clone_size: -
cdr3_aa: CASSRDRSSYEQYF
cdr3_nt: TGTGCCAGCTCCAGGGACAGGAGCTCCTACGAGCAGTACTTC

d_call: TRBD1
v_call: TRBV18
j_call: TRBJ1-1
clone_size: -
cdr3_aa: CASSAEQGALRTEAFF
cdr3_nt: TGTGCCAGCTCAGCAGAACAGGGGGCCTTGCGTACTGAAGCTTTCTTT

d_call: TRBD2
v_call: TRBV6-1
j_call: TRBJ2-1
clone_size: -
cdr3_aa: CASSGMTSGTFGEQFF
cdr3_nt: TGTGCCAGCAGTGGGATGACTAGCGGGACATTCGGTGAGCAGTTCTTC

d_call: TRBD2
v_call: TRBV28
j_call: TRBJ2-1
clone_size: -
cdr3_aa: CASSSSGPTYNEQFF
cdr3_nt: TGTGCCAGCAGCTCTAGCGGTCCCACCTACAATGAGCAGTTCTTC